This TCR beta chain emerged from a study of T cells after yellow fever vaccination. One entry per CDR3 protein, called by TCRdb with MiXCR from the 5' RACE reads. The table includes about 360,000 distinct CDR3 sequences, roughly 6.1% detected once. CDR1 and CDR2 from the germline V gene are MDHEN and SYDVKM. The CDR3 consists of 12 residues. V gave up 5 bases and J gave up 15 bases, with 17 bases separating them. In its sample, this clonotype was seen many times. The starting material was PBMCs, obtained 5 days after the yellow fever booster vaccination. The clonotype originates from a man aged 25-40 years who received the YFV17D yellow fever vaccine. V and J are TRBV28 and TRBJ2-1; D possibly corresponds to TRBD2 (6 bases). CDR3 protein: CASSPERGKRFF. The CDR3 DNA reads TGTGCCAGCAGTCCTGAGCGCGGGAAACGGTTCTTC.